This T cell receptor beta chain was identified in a study of cytomegalovirus exposure and HLA in healthy donors. There are 13 residues in the CDR3. The germline V and J ends were trimmed by 3 bases and 6 bases, with 9 bases remaining between them. The germline V gene encodes CDR1 ENHRY and CDR2 SYGVKD. The PCR employed 60 Vbeta primers together with 13 Jbeta primers. Here immunoSEQ multiplex PCR was the method, and the copy in TCRdb shows in-frame clones only, minus some. This sample yields about 90,000 clones, of which more than 55% are seen a single time; 5.5% belongs to the top ten. The chain couples TRBV10-3 to TRBJ2-1; D is perhaps TRBD1 (6 bases). The receptor's source is a woman in her 30s in good health and CMV-seropositive. The sequencing sample was made of PBMCs. The CDR3 region has the DNA TGTGCCATCAGTGATAAGGGGGTCAATGAGCAGTTCTTC. It yields the protein CAISDKGVNEQFF.